This T cell receptor (beta chain) was captured by sequencing in a study of CD8 T cell repertoires and HIV-1 epitope variants. This CDR3 region has 14 residues. V was trimmed by 5 bases and J by 2 bases, leaving 12 bases between them. Per germline, CDR1 SGHVS and CDR2 FNYEAQ. This clone was picked up a small number of times. What it binds is not known. Sequenced by immunoSEQ multiplex PCR; TCRdb stores in-frame clones only, minus some. The sample lists thousands of clones; more than 65% were seen once. The sequencing sample was made of cultured CD8+ T cells derived from PBMCs. This receptor was obtained from a male donor with HIV. The chain uses TRBV7-6 and TRBJ1-1, with a tentative D call TRBD1 (5 bases). Here the CDR3 reads CASSLGVLNTEAFF. DNA of the CDR3: TGTGCCAGCAGCCTAGGGGTTCTTAACACTGAAGCTTTCTTT.